This T cell receptor beta chain is drawn from a study of CD8+CD57+ T cells in acquired aplastic anemia. Study-level information: DNA from sorted CD4+ and CD8+ cells averaged approximately 3.2 ug.

Genomic DNA acted as the template from which TCR beta VDJ combination and CDR3 sequence profiling were carried out. TCRdb fed the reads into MiXCR, producing one record per CDR3 protein. The sample carries about 81,000 distinct CDR3 sequences, 40% to 50% recorded once. CDR1 DFQATT and CDR2 SNEGSKA come from the germline V gene (reference sequence). The CDR3 covers 12 residues. V was shortened by 0 bases and J by 4 bases, with 4 bases between the two germline ends. The chain employs TRBV20-1 and TRBJ1-3; no firm D call. The source material was sorted CD4+, CD8+, or CD8+CD57+ T cells (not recorded which) from PBMCs. This TCR was recovered from a human donor in good health, serving as a control. This CDR3 reads CSARENGNTIYF. The CDR3 nucleotides are TGCAGTGCTAGAGAGAACGGAAACACCATATATTTT.